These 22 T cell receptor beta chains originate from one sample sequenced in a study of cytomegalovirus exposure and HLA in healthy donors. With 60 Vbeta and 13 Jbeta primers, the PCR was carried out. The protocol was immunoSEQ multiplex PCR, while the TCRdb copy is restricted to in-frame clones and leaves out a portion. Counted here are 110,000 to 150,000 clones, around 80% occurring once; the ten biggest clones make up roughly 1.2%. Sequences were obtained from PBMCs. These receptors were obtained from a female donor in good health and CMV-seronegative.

The CDR3 reads CASSSRPEQYF. For the CDR3, the DNA is TGTGCCAGCAGTTCCAGGCCCGAGCAGTACTTC. V is TRBV28 and J is TRBJ2-7; D call uncertain. The V gene lost 4 bases and the J gene lost 6 bases, with 7 bases spanning the gap. The germline V gene encodes CDR1 MDHEN and CDR2 SYDVKM. The CDR3 extends over 11 amino acids.

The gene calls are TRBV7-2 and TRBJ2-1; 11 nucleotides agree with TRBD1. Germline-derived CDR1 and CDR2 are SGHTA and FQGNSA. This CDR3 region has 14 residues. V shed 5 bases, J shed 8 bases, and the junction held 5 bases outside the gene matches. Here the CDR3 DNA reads TGTGCCAGCAGCCCAGGACAGGGGGCGTATGAGCAGTTCTTC. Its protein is CASSPGQGAYEQFF.

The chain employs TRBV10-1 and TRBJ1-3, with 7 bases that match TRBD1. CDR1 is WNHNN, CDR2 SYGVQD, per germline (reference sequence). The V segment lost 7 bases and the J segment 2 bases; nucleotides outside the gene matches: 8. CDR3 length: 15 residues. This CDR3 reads CASNPYRGPGNTIYF. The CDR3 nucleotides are TGCGCCAGCAACCCCTACAGGGGACCTGGAAACACCATATATTTT.

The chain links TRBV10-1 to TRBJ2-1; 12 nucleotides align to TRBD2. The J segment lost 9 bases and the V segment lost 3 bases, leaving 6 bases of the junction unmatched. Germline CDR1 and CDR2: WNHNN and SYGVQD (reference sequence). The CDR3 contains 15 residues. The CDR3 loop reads CASSERTSGNGEQFF. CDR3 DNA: TGCGCCAGCAGTGAAAGGACTAGCGGGAACGGTGAGCAGTTCTTC.

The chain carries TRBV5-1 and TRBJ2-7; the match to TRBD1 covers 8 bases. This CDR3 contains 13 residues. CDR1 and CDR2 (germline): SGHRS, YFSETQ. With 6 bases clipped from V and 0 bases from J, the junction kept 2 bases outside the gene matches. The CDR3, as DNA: TGCGCCAGCATGGGACAGGACTCCTACGAGCAGTACTTC. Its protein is CASMGQDSYEQYF.

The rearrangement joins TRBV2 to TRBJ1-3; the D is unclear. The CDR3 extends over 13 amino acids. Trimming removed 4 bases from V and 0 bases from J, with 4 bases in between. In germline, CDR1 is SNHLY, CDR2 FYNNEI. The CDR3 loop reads CASSVDSGNTIYF. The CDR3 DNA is TGTGCCAGCAGTGTAGACTCTGGAAACACCATATATTTT.

This chain's CDR3 is CASSESTGGTYEQYF. In DNA, the CDR3 is TGTGCCAGCAGTGAAAGTACAGGGGGCACCTACGAGCAGTACTTC. The rearrangement uses TRBV25-1 and TRBJ2-7; 9 bases match TRBD1. V gave up 2 bases and J gave up 2 bases; unmatched junction bases: 4. The CDR3 is made up of 15 amino acids. Germline loops: CDR1 MGHDK, CDR2 SYGVNS.

The CDR3 DNA follows: TGTGCCAGTAGCACACCGGGACACCCTCAGAGTACTGAAGCTTTCTTT. It translates to CASSTPGHPQSTEAFF. The chain has TRBV19 and TRBJ1-1; perhaps TRBD1 as D (6 bases). The CDR3 consists of 16 residues. Trimming took off 6 bases at V and 5 bases at J, with 22 bases between the two ends. Germline V gene lookup returns CDR1 LNHDA and CDR2 SQIVND (reference sequence).

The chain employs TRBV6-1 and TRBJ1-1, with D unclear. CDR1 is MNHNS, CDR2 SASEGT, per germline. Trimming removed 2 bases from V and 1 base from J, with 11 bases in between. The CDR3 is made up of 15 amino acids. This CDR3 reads CASSERQPGNTEAFF. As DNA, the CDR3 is TGTGCCAGCAGTGAAAGGCAGCCAGGGAACACTGAAGCTTTCTTT.

The CDR3 DNA reads as TGTGCCAGCAGCCCCCAGTCTGGGGCCAACGTCCTGACTTTC. It specifies CASSPQSGANVLTF. The chain joins TRBV11-2 to TRBJ2-6; D gene ambiguous. The germline V gene has CDR1 SGHAT and CDR2 FQNNGV. V was pared by 5 bases and J by 1 base, with 6 bases between. The CDR3 sequence is 14 residues long.

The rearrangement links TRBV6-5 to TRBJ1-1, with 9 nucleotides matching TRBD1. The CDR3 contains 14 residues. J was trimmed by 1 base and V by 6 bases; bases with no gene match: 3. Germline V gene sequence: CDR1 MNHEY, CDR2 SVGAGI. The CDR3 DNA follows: TGTGCCAGCAGGCGGGACAGGGCGAACACTGAAGCTTTCTTT. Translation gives CASRRDRANTEAFF.

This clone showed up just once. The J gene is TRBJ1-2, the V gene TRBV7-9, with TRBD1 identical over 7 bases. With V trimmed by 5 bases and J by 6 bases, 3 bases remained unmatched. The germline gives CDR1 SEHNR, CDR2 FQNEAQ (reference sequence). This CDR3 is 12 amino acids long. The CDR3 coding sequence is TGTGCCAGCAGCCCGGGACAGAATGGCTACACCTTC. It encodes CASSPGQNGYTF.

DNA for the CDR3: TGTGCCAGCACGCCGGGGACAGAGATCTACGAGCAGTACTTC. Protein sequence: CASTPGTEIYEQYF. The chain couples TRBV2 to TRBJ2-7; 7 nucleotides align to TRBD1. Germline CDR1 is SNHLY and CDR2 is FYNNEI. The CDR3 is 14 amino acids. J was trimmed by 3 bases and V by 7 bases; bases with no gene match: 9. Complete variable domain (other parts from reference TRBV2 and TRBJ2-7): EPEVTQTPSHQVTQMGQEVILRCVPISNHLYFYWYRQILGQKVEFLVSFYNNEISEKSEIFDDQFSVERPDGSNFTLKIRSTKLEDSAMYFCASTPGTEIYEQYFGPGTRLTVT.

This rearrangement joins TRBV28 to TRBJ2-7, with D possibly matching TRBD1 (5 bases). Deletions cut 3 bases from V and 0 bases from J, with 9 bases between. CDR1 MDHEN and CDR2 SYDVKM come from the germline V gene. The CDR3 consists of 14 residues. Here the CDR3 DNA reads TGTGCCAGCAGTTTGGTGGACAACTCCTACGAGCAGTACTTC. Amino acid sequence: CASSLVDNSYEQYF.

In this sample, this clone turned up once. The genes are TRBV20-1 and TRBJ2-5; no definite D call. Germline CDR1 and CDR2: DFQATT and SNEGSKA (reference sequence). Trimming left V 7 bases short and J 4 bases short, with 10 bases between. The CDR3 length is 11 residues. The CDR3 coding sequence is TGCAGTGTTGGCCGCAGAGAGACCCAGTACTTC. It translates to CSVGRRETQYF.

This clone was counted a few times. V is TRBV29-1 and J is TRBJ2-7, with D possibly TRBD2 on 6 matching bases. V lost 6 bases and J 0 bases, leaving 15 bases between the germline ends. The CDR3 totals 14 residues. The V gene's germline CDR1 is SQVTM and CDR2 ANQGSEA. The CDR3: CSVHPDGSSYEQYF. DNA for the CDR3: TGCAGCGTACACCCGGACGGGAGCTCCTACGAGCAGTACTTC.

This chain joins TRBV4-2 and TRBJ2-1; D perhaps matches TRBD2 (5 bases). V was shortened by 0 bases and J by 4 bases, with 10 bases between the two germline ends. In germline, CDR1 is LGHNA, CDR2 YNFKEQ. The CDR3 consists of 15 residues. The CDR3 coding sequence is TGTGCCAGCAGCCAAGATTCGGGAATGTACAATGAGCAGTTCTTC. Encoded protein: CASSQDSGMYNEQFF.

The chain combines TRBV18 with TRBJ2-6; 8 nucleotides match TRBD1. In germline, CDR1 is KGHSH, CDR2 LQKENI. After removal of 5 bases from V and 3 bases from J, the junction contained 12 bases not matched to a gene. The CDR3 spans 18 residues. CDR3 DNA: TGTGCCAGCTCATTGGGAGAGACAGGGGTATTTGGGGCCAACGTCCTGACTTTC. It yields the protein CASSLGETGVFGANVLTF.

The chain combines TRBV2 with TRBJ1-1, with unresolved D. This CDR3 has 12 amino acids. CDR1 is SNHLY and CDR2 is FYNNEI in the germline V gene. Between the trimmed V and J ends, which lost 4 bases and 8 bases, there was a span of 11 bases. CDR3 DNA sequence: TGTGCCAGCAGTGCGATTCAAGCGGAAGCTTTCTTT. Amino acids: CASSAIQAEAFF.

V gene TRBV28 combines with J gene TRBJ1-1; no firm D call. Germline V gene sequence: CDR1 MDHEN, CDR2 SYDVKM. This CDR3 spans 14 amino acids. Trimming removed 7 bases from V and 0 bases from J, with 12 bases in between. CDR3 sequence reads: CASKRAGMNTEAFF. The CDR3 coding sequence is TGTGCCAGCAAACGTGCAGGAATGAACACTGAAGCTTTCTTT.

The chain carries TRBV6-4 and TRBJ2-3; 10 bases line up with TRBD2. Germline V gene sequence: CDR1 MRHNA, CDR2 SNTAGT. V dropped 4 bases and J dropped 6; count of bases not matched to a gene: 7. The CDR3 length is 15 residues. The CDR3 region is CASSAIAGGGDTQYF. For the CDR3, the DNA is TGTGCCAGCAGTGCGATAGCGGGAGGAGGTGATACGCAGTATTTT.

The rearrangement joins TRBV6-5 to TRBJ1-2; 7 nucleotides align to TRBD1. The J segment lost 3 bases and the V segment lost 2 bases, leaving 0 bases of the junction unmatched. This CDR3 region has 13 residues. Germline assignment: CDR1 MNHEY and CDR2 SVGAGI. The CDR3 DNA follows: TGTGCCAGCAGTTACGGGACAGACTATGGCTACACCTTC. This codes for CASSYGTDYGYTF.